Presented here are 8 T cell receptor beta chains from one specimen sequenced in a study of vaccination and CD4 T cells after COVID-19. The treatment: approximately 10-day PBMC culture with coronavirus spike peptide pools or control peptides (ViraFEST assay). The Oncomine TCR Beta short-read assay was applied to DNA of cultured CD4+ T cells. TCRdb ran MiXCR on the PCR reads and lists one entry per CDR3 protein. The repertoire includes some 21,000 distinct CDR3 sequences, 30% to 45% of them detected once, and 4% to 5.5% sits in the top ten. For these receptors, no antigen is known. The sample consisted of CD4+ T cells from blood, cultured in vitro, taken before SARS-CoV-2 vaccination. The receptors stem from a human donor who had recovered from COVID-19.

This sequence joins TRBV29-1 and TRBJ2-1; no reliable D call. The germline V gene encodes CDR1 SQVTM and CDR2 ANQGSEA. The CDR3 extends over 12 amino acids. The V end was cut by 0 bases, the J end by 10 bases, with 10 bases between. The CDR3, as DNA: TGCAGCGTTGAAGATCAGGCTTCCGAGCAGTTCTTC. It codes for CSVEDQASEQFF.

This clonotype was counted only a few times. The rearrangement joins TRBV19 to TRBJ2-5; perhaps TRBD1 as D (6 bases). The CDR3 has 15 amino acids. The V end was cut by 3 bases, the J end by 5 bases, with 16 bases between. Germline V gene data show CDR1 as LNHDA and CDR2 as SQIVND (reference sequence). The CDR3 here is CASSISRVRGETQYF. Written as DNA, the CDR3 is TGTGCCAGTAGTATTTCCAGGGTGAGGGGGGAGACCCAGTACTTC.

The chain uses TRBV20-1 and TRBJ2-1; D is unclear. CDR3 length equals 14 residues. The V end was cut by 8 bases, the J end by 0 bases, with 14 bases between. Germline-derived CDR1 and CDR2 are DFQATT and SNEGSKA (reference sequence). CDR3 sequence (DNA): TGCAGTACGTCCGAATACTCCTCCTACAATGAGCAGTTCTTC. Its translation: CSTSEYSSYNEQFF.

This clonotype was picked up a small number of times. This chain uses TRBV6-4 with TRBJ1-6; 10 bases agree with TRBD1. CDR1 MRHNA and CDR2 SNTAGT come from the germline V gene. Trimming removed 6 bases from V and 9 bases from J; junction bases left unmatched: 8. This CDR3 is 15 amino acids long. CDR3 protein: CASSPGTGVGSPLHF. The CDR3 nucleotides read TGTGCCAGCAGCCCCGGGACAGGGGTTGGTTCACCCCTCCACTTT.

This clonotype was observed a few times. This sequence joins TRBV6-1 and TRBJ2-1; D possibly corresponds to TRBD1 (6 bases). This CDR3 has 17 residues. Germline values: CDR1 MNHNS, CDR2 SASEGT. V gave up 6 bases and J gave up 0 bases, with 18 bases separating them. CDR3 DNA: TGTGCCAGCAGCCCATTACAGGGAAGGAGCTCCTACAATGAGCAGTTCTTC. Encoded protein: CASSPLQGRSSYNEQFF.

This clonotype was detected only a few times. The gene calls are TRBV2 and TRBJ1-5, with D possibly being TRBD1 (5 bases). Per germline, CDR1 SNHLY and CDR2 FYNNEI. This CDR3 region has 14 residues. Trimming shortened V by 3 bases and J by 6 bases, and 12 bases separated the two germline ends. The CDR3: CASSDQVGGQPQHF. CDR3 in DNA: TGTGCCAGCAGTGATCAGGTCGGGGGTCAGCCCCAGCATTTT.

The chain employs TRBV7-8 and TRBJ1-3, with D perhaps matching TRBD1 (5 bases). V was trimmed by 5 bases and J by 4 bases, leaving 15 bases between them. There are 15 residues in the CDR3. Germline CDR1 SGHVS, CDR2 FQNEAQ. Here the CDR3 reads CASSPGRGWGNTIYF. In DNA, the CDR3 is TGTGCCAGCAGCCCCGGGCGGGGGTGGGGAAACACCATATATTTT.

The chain uses TRBV6-2 or TRBV6-3 and TRBJ1-4; D is undetermined. The V gene lost 5 bases and the J gene lost 14 bases, with 18 bases spanning the gap. CDR3 length equals 13 residues. The germline V gene has CDR1 MNHEY and CDR2 SVGEGT. The CDR3 here is CASSKNPPGGLFF. The CDR3 region has the DNA TGTGCCAGCAGTAAAAATCCCCCGGGAGGGCTGTTTTTT.